This TCR beta chain was obtained from a study of T cells in Graves' hyperthyroidism and ophthalmopathy. Amplification yielded TCR beta CDR3 regions, with RNA transcripts as the source. The TCR CDR3 first-round RT-PCR relied on the HTBI primer set. In TCRdb, the multiplex PCR reads were re-called with MiXCR into one record per CDR3 protein. The sample consists of approximately 560,000 distinct CDR3 sequences, 15% to 18% of them appearing once. When ophthalmopathy did not progress within 18 months, Graves' hyperthyroidism was considered stable. The V gene's germline CDR1 is WSHSY and CDR2 SAAADI. Trimming left V 11 bases short and J 7 bases short, with 20 bases between. The CDR3 spans 13 residues.

The sequencing input was blood. This TCR was recovered from a woman aged 25 to 39 with Graves' hyperthyroidism. This rearrangement joins TRBV10-2 to TRBJ2-5; TRBD2 is a possible D gene (7 bases). DNA for the CDR3: TGCGCCGGCCGCGCCGGGGGGCAGGGGACCCAGTACTTC. Its protein product is CAGRAGGQGTQYF.